A single sample gave rise to the 10 T cell receptor beta chains below, sequenced in a study of T cell repertoires in cytomegalovirus infection (dated by TCRdb to the late 2010s). For sequencing, an Illumina HiSeq 1500 was employed. The raw public data were reprocessed by TCRdb itself: fastp quality trimming at Q25, MiXCR clonotype calling, in-frame beta chains only. Every entry covers one CDR3 protein and lists the most common genes and DNA from its rows. This sample holds some 150,000 distinct CDR3 sequences; 5% to 6.5% were observed only once. In total, the top ten clones hold more than 15% of the sample. Sample: PBMCs. The receptors were gathered from a human donor in good health (CMV status not recorded). Some clones in this sample may be carry-over from other donors' samples.

This clonotype was found many times. The V call is TRBV2, the J call TRBJ1-6; TRBD1 matches 7 bases. The junction had 16 bases not matched to a gene; V was cut back by 6 bases and J by 14 bases. Germline V gene lookup returns CDR1 SNHLY and CDR2 FYNNEI. The CDR3 runs to 15 residues. CDR3 region: CASRGNRGGNPALHF. The CDR3 bases are TGTGCCAGCAGGGGAAACAGGGGAGGGAATCCGGCCCTCCACTTT.

Worth noting for this clonotype: The CDR3 does not close with the conserved phenylalanine or tryptophan, likely indicating a read error. The chain couples TRBV7-2 to TRBJ1-6; no definite D call. Trimming left V 1 base short and J 4 bases short, with 5 bases between. Germline values: CDR1 SGHTA, CDR2 FQGNSA. The CDR3 spans 14 residues. CDR3 protein: CASSLDGYNSPLHL. In DNA, the CDR3 is TGTGCCAGCAGCTTAGATGGTTATAATTCACCCCTCCACTTA.

The chain combines TRBV7-8 with TRBJ2-2, with D uncertain. Germline V gives CDR1 SGHVS, CDR2 FQNEAQ. This CDR3 has 10 residues. Trimming shortened V by 7 bases and J by 13 bases, and 10 bases separated the two germline ends. CDR3 nucleotides: TGTGCCAGCACGGGTGTGAGGCTGTTTTTT. Its translation is CASTGVRLFF.

This clonotype was detected ten times or more. Here the CDR3 DNA reads TGTGCCAGCAGTCGCGGACTAGCTCCCTACGAGCAGTACTTC. Protein sequence: CASSRGLAPYEQYF. The gene calls are TRBV7-3 and TRBJ2-7, with TRBD2 matching over 8 bases. The germline CDR1 and CDR2 sequences are SGHTA and FQGTGA. The V segment lost 6 bases and the J segment 2 bases; nucleotides outside the gene matches: 6. The CDR3 totals 14 residues.

This clonotype appeared a few times. This sequence joins TRBV19 and TRBJ1-6, with TRBD1 as a possible D gene (6 bases). With 9 bases removed from V and 7 bases from J, the gap between germline ends came to 16 bases. The CDR3 has 14 amino acids. Germline CDR1 LNHDA, CDR2 SQIVND (reference sequence). CDR3 protein: CASQDRFGNSPLHF. The CDR3 bases are TGTGCCAGCCAAGACAGGTTTGGCAATTCACCCCTCCACTTT.

The rearrangement uses TRBV4-3 and TRBJ2-1; the match to TRBD1 covers 11 bases. Losses at the gene ends were 1 base for V and 7 bases for J; bases not matched to a gene: 3. The CDR3 extends over 15 amino acids. In germline, CDR1 is LGHNA, CDR2 YSLEER. CDR3 loop: CASSQVRDRGNEQFF. The CDR3 bases are TGCGCCAGCAGCCAAGTCCGGGACAGGGGGAATGAGCAGTTCTTC.

This clonotype was counted at least ten times. The V call is TRBV12-3 or TRBV12-4, the J call TRBJ1-5; unclear D gene. V was pared by 2 bases and J by 3 bases, with 11 bases between. This CDR3 spans 15 amino acids. DNA for the CDR3: TGTGCCAGCAGTTTATCGGCAGGTCTCAATCAGCCCCAGCATTTT. Its translation: CASSLSAGLNQPQHF.

The gene calls are TRBV20-1 and TRBJ1-6; no reliable D call. The CDR3 contains 15 residues. CDR1 is DFQATT, CDR2 SNEGSKA, per germline (reference sequence). Deletions cut 0 bases from V and 7 bases from J, with 13 bases between. The chain's CDR3 is CSARDSQIINSPLHF. CDR3 nucleotide sequence: TGCAGTGCTAGAGATAGCCAGATCATCAATTCACCCCTCCACTTT.

As concerns this clonotype: The CDR3 ends on some other residue instead of the conserved phenylalanine or tryptophan, so this is likely a read error. The chain uses TRBV12-3 or TRBV12-4 and TRBJ1-1; D unresolved. V lost 2 bases and J lost 1, with 5 bases in between. CDR3 length equals 13 residues. Here the CDR3 reads CASSLSPNTEAFL. The CDR3 DNA reads as TGTGCCAGCAGTTTATCGCCGAACACTGAAGCTTTCCTT.

This clonotype was seen repeatedly, ten times or more. This chain's CDR3 is CASSLGQGAGETQYF. CDR3 coding DNA: TGTGCCAGCAGCCTTGGACAGGGGGCCGGAGAGACCCAGTACTTC. The V and J genes are TRBV7-3 and TRBJ2-5, with 11 bases aligning to TRBD1. Germline loops: CDR1 SGHTA, CDR2 FQGTGA. The length of the CDR3 is 15 residues. V was pared by 5 bases and J by 4 bases, with 6 bases of the junction left unmatched.